The 25 T cell receptor beta chains reported below all come from one sample, sequenced in a study of molecular identifiers for immune sequencing clone quantification. TCRdb reanalysed the PCR reads using MiXCR and keeps one entry per CDR3 protein. This table holds hundreds of thousands of distinct CDR3 sequences, roughly 23% found once. Material for sequencing was naive CD8+ T cells from blood, with Jurkat cell RNA spiked in. Subset defined: FACS-sorted CD8+CD4-CCR7+CD45RA+ naive T cells. These receptors originate from a human donor in good health. Some libraries in this study had Jurkat cell RNA spiked in.

A remark on this clonotype: Its ends do not fully match the called genes, so a read error is possible. The chain recombines TRBV5-3 with TRBJ1-2; 9 nucleotides line up with TRBD1. TRBV5-3 is classed as an ORF, of uncertain function. The CDR3 runs 15 residues. In DNA form, the CDR3 reads TGTGCCAGCAGCTTGGGGACAGGGTATCCCTATGGCTACACCTTC. Translating gives CASSLGTGYPYGYTF.

This clonotype appeared many times. The chain carries TRBV7-9 and TRBJ1-4, with TRBD1 identical over 10 bases. V lost 5 bases to trimming and J lost 5 bases; unmatched junction nucleotides: 8. Per the germline V gene, CDR1 is SEHNR and CDR2 is FQNEAQ (reference sequence). CDR3 length equals 16 residues. The CDR3 loop is CASSPVTGGPNEKLFF. CDR3 DNA sequence: TGTGCCAGCAGCCCAGTGACAGGGGGCCCCAATGAAAAACTGTTTTTT.

This clonotype appeared many times. This chain joins TRBV7-8 and TRBJ2-5; D ambiguous. CDR3 length equals 17 residues. V gave up 1 base and J gave up 1 base, with 16 bases separating them. Germline CDR1 SGHVS, CDR2 FQNEAQ. The CDR3 sequence is CASSLGFGATSQETQYF. CDR3 in DNA: TGTGCCAGCAGCTTAGGTTTTGGCGCAACATCCCAAGAGACCCAGTACTTC.

The table lists this clonotype with many counts. The chain is built from TRBV29-1 and TRBJ2-2; D gene unclear. The V end was cut by 2 bases, the J end by 0 bases, with 10 bases between. Germline CDR1 and CDR2: SQVTM and ANQGSEA. CDR3 length: 15 amino acids. This CDR3 is CSVERRQANTGELFF. The CDR3 nucleotides are TGCAGCGTTGAACGGCGGCAAGCGAACACCGGGGAGCTGTTTTTT.

The CDR3 DNA is TGTGCCAGCTCACCAATTCCCGGGGAAGAGACCCAGTACTTC. This codes for CASSPIPGEETQYF. The chain carries TRBV18 and TRBJ2-5; possibly TRBD2 for D (5 bases). V was clipped by 2 bases and J by 3 bases, with 10 bases between them. This CDR3 has 14 amino acids. CDR1 is KGHSH, CDR2 LQKENI, per germline.

This clonotype appeared a single time. It may be a read error: a sequence one base away is much more abundant. The V and J genes are TRBV2 and TRBJ2-3, with TRBD2 matching 12 bases. This CDR3 spans 17 amino acids. The ends lost 1 base at V and 2 bases at J; junction bases unmatched: 4. Germline lookup yields CDR1 SNHLY and CDR2 FYNNEI. CDR3 loop: CASSEGLAGVPTDTQYF. In DNA, the CDR3 is TGTGCCAGCAGTGAAGGACTAGCGGGGGTTCCCACAGATACGCAGTATTTT.

This clonotype was recorded a few times. This chain connects TRBV12-3 or TRBV12-4 to TRBJ1-1, with no clear D. This CDR3 comprises 14 residues. Trimming took 1 base from V and 6 from J, leaving 12 bases between them. CDR3 loop: CASSLVARGPEAFF. CDR3 in DNA: TGTGCCAGCAGTTTAGTGGCCCGCGGCCCTGAAGCTTTCTTT.

This clonotype was picked up a small number of times. J is TRBJ1-2 and V is TRBV12-3 or TRBV12-4; unclear D gene. This CDR3 has 15 amino acids. V was trimmed by 7 bases and J by 3 bases, leaving 18 bases between them. CDR3 coding DNA: TGTGCCAGCAAGAAGGGTCTTAGCGTCTACTATGGCTACACCTTC. Translation gives CASKKGLSVYYGYTF.

This clonotype was detected many times. Here the CDR3 reads CSAHRKSSTDTQYF. The CDR3 DNA reads as TGCAGTGCTCATAGGAAGTCTAGCACAGATACGCAGTATTTT. The J gene is TRBJ2-3, the V gene TRBV20-1; D not resolved. The V end was cut by 5 bases, the J end by 0 bases, with 12 bases between. CDR1 DFQATT and CDR2 SNEGSKA come from the germline V gene (reference sequence). CDR3 length: 14 residues.

This clonotype was seen only a few times. The V gene is TRBV20-1, the J gene TRBJ2-7; no firm D call. This CDR3 comprises 15 residues. V was trimmed by 0 bases and J by 0 bases, leaving 12 bases between them. Germline loops: CDR1 DFQATT, CDR2 SNEGSKA (reference sequence). DNA for the CDR3: TGCAGTGCTAGAGAATTGCAGCCCTACTCCTACGAGCAGTACTTC. The encoded protein is CSARELQPYSYEQYF.

This clonotype was counted between two and nine times. The chain recombines TRBV3-1 with TRBJ1-1; D not resolved. CDR1 is LGHDT, CDR2 YNNKEL, per germline (reference sequence). V lost 1 base, J lost 5 bases, and 11 bases lay in between. This CDR3 has 14 amino acids. CDR3 residues: CASSQVFSGTEAFF. The CDR3 region has the DNA TGTGCCAGCAGCCAAGTCTTTAGTGGGACTGAAGCTTTCTTT. The variable domain in full, completed from reference TRBV3-1 and TRBJ1-1, reads DTAVSQTPKYLVTQMGNDKSIKCEQNLGHDTMYWYKQDSKKFLKIMFSYNNKELIINETVPNRFSPKSPDKAHLNLHINSLELGDSAVYFCASSQVFSGTEAFFGQGTRLTVV.

This clonotype has at least ten counts. The rearrangement links TRBV14 to TRBJ2-2; 10 positions match TRBD2. J gave up 1 base and V 6 bases, and 5 bases lay outside the gene matches. Germline CDR1 reads SGHDN; CDR2 reads FVKESK. The CDR3 loop spans 16 amino acids. The CDR3 DNA follows: TGTGCCAGCAGTCCACTAGCGGGATTGAACACCGGGGAGCTGTTTTTT. As protein: CASSPLAGLNTGELFF.

A remark on this clonotype: At one end the junction does not follow the germline gene, possibly because of a read error. The chain combines TRBV4-3 with TRBJ2-7; 7 positions agree with TRBD1. The CDR3 has 15 residues. Germline loops: CDR1 LGHNA, CDR2 YSLEER. The CDR3 loop is CASSQDRGQIYERYF. The CDR3 nucleotides are TGCGCCAGCAGCCAAGATAGGGGGCAGATCTACGAGCGGTACTTC.

The table lists this clonotype with a few counts. This chain links TRBV6-2 or TRBV6-3 with TRBJ2-7, with 8 positions matching TRBD1. CDR3 length: 14 residues. V lost 10 bases and J lost 6; bases outside the gene matches: 14. Germline V CDR1 and CDR2: MNHEY, SVGEGT. This chain's CDR3 is CATPRGRGPREQYF. CDR3 nucleotide sequence: TGTGCCACCCCAAGGGGCAGGGGGCCCCGCGAGCAGTACTTC.

This chain uses TRBV20-1 with TRBJ2-7; TRBD2 matches at 12 bases. The CDR3 consists of 13 residues. CDR1 is DFQATT and CDR2 is SNEGSKA in the germline V gene (reference sequence). Trimming cost V 5 bases and J 5 bases; bases outside gene matches: 4. CDR3 residues: CSALAGGPHEQYF. The DNA for the CDR3 is TGCAGTGCTCTAGCGGGAGGGCCTCACGAGCAGTACTTC.

In this sample, this clonotype turned up many times. The chain recombines TRBV12-5 with TRBJ2-6; D unresolved. The V gene lost 4 bases and the J gene lost 0 bases, with 7 bases spanning the gap. Germline V gives CDR1 LGHNT, CDR2 FRNRAP. This CDR3 is built from 15 residues. The CDR3 DNA reads as TGTGCTAGTGGTTCAACCTACTCTGGGGCCAACGTCCTGACTTTC. Translating it yields CASGSTYSGANVLTF.

On this clonotype itself: A read error is possible here, since a much larger clone lies one base away. The gene calls are TRBV20-1 and TRBJ1-1; no clear D. This CDR3 has 13 residues. Trimming stripped 4 bases from V and 4 bases from J, with 13 bases between. Germline-derived CDR1 and CDR2 are DFQATT and SNEGSKA (reference sequence). The CDR3 sequence: CSANKRLSTEAFF. The CDR3 DNA sequence: TGCAGTGCTAATAAAAGGTTGAGCACTGAAGCTTTCTTT.

Details on this clonotype: An end of the junction differs from the germline gene, which may be a read error. This chain's CDR3 is CASTRTDPPTDTQCF. The CDR3 region has the DNA TGTGCCAGCACCCGGACGGATCCTCCCACAGATACGCAGTGTTTT. The V gene is TRBV6-2 or TRBV6-3, the J gene TRBJ2-3; D uncertain. Per the germline V gene, CDR1 is MNHEY and CDR2 is SVGEGT. This CDR3 spans 15 amino acids.

The table lists this clonotype with many counts. The rearrangement joins TRBV29-1 to TRBJ2-5; TRBD1 agrees at 9 bases. Losses at the gene ends were 7 bases for V and 5 bases for J; bases not matched to a gene: 11. Germline V gene data show CDR1 as SQVTM and CDR2 as ANQGSEA. The CDR3 runs 14 residues. The chain's CDR3 is CSAETGTGSETQYF. The CDR3 DNA reads TGCAGCGCGGAAACCGGGACAGGGTCGGAGACCCAGTACTTC.

The V and J genes are TRBV4-3 and TRBJ2-7; the match to TRBD2 covers 7 bases. Germline assignment: CDR1 LGHNA and CDR2 YSLEER. V gave up 0 bases and J gave up 0 bases; unmatched junction bases: 11. This CDR3 spans 18 amino acids. CDR3 in DNA: TGCGCCAGCAGCCAAGACCCCCCCGGACTAGGTCTCTCCTACGAGCAGTACTTC. Protein product: CASSQDPPGLGLSYEQYF.

The genes are TRBV11-2 and TRBJ1-5; no clear D gene. Trimming took 1 base from V and 7 from J, leaving 14 bases between them. Germline CDR1 SGHAT, CDR2 FQNNGV. This CDR3 region has 15 residues. The DNA of the CDR3 is TGTGCCAGCAGCTTAGGGGCAGGCCTCTGGCAGCCCCAGCATTTT. This encodes CASSLGAGLWQPQHF.

The CDR3 DNA is TGTGCCAGCACCCCCGGGGGGGGGCTGGGGACCCAGTACTTC. Its translation: CASTPGGGLGTQYF. V is TRBV27 and J is TRBJ2-5, with 8 bases that match TRBD2. Trimming at V came to 7 bases and at J to 7 bases, leaving 11 bases not matched to a gene. Looked up from germline, CDR1 is MNHEY and CDR2 is SMNVEV (reference sequence). This CDR3 contains 14 residues.

This clonotype occurred many times. The chain links TRBV21-1 to TRBJ2-3; TRBD1 reflects the table's D call only, with no check against the DNA. TRBV21-1 is recorded as a pseudogene. The CDR3 totals 18 residues. The CDR3 region is CASSTGQHHRGETDTQYF. The CDR3 DNA sequence: TGTGCCAGCAGTACAGGACAGCACCACAGGGGTGAGACAGATACGCAGTATTTT.

This chain links TRBV6-2 or TRBV6-3 with TRBJ2-3, with D unclear. V lost 0 bases, J lost 4 bases, and 8 bases lay in between. The CDR3 totals 14 residues. CDR1 and CDR2 from the germline V gene are MNHEY and SVGEGT. CDR3 protein: CASSYSSLADTQYF. The CDR3 coding sequence is TGTGCCAGCAGTTACTCGAGCCTAGCAGATACGCAGTATTTT.

This clonotype came up a few times. V usage is TRBV7-9 and J usage is TRBJ2-3; the match to TRBD2 covers 14 bases. The V segment lost 0 bases and the J segment 7 bases; nucleotides outside the gene matches: 6. The CDR3 has 17 amino acids. Germline CDR1 SEHNR, CDR2 FQNEAQ (reference sequence). CDR3 loop: CASSLAEGTSGRYTQYF. The CDR3 nucleotides read TGTGCCAGCAGCTTAGCGGAGGGGACTAGCGGGAGATATACGCAGTATTTT.